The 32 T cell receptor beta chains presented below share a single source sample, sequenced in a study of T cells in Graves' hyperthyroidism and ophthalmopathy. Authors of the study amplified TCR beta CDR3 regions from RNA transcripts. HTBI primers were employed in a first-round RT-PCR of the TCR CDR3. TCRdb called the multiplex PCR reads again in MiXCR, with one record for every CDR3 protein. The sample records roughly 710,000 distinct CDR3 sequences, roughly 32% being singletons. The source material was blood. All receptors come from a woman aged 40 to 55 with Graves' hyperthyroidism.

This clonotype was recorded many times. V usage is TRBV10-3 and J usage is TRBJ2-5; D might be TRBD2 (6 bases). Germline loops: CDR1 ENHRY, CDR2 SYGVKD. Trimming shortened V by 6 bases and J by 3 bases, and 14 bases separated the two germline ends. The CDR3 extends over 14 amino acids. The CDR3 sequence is CAISPGELKETQYF. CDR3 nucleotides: TGTGCCATCAGCCCGGGAGAGCTTAAAGAGACCCAGTACTTC.

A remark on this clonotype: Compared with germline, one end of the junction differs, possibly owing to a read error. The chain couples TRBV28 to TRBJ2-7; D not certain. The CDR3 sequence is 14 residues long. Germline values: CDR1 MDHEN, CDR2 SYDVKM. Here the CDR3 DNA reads TGCGCCAGCAGTGAGTCGAACGGGTTCCACGAGCAGTACTTC. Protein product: CASSESNGFHEQYF. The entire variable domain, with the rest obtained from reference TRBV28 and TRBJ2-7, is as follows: DVKVTQSSRYLVKRTGEKVFLECVQDMDHENMFWYRQDPGLGLRLIYFSYDVKMKEKGDIPEGYSVSREKKERFSLILESASTNQTSMYLCASSESNGFHEQYFGPGTRLTVT.

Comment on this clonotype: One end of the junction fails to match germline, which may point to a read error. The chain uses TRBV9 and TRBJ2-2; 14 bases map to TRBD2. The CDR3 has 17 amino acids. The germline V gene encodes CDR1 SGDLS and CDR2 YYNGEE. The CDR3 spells CASSAGLAGGNTGELLF. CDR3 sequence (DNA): TGTGCCAGCAGCGCCGGACTAGCGGGGGGTAACACCGGGGAGCTGCTTTTT.

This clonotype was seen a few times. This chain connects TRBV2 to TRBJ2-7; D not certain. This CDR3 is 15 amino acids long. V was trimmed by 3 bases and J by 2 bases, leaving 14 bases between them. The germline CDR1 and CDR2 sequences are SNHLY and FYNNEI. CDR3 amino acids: CASSDLDRLPYEQYF. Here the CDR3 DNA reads TGTGCCAGCAGTGATCTAGATAGGTTACCCTACGAGCAGTACTTC.

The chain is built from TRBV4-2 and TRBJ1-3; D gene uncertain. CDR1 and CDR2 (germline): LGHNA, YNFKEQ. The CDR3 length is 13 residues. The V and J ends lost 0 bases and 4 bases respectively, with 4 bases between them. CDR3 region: CASSQDTGNTIYF. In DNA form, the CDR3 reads TGTGCCAGCAGCCAAGATACAGGAAACACCATATATTTT.

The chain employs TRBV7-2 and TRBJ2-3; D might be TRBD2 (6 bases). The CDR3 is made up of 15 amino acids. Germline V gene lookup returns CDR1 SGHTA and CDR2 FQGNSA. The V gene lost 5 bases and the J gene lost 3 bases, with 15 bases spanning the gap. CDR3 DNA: TGTGCCAGCAGCCCAGGGACTCTCCCTACAGATACGCAGTATTTT. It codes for CASSPGTLPTDTQYF.

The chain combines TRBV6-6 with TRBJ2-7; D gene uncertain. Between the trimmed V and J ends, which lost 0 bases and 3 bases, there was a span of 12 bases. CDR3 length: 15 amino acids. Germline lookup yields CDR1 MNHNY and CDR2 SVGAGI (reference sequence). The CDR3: CASSYSGLSGYEQYF. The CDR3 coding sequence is TGTGCCAGCAGTTACTCAGGCCTCTCCGGCTACGAGCAGTACTTC.

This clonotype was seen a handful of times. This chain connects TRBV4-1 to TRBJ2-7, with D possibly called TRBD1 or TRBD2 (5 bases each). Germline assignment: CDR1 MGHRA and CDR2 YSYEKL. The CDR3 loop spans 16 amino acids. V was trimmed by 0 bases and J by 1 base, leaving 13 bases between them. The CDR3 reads CASSQDRWDGSYEQYF. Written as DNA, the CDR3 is TGCGCCAGCAGCCAAGATAGATGGGACGGATCCTACGAGCAGTACTTC.

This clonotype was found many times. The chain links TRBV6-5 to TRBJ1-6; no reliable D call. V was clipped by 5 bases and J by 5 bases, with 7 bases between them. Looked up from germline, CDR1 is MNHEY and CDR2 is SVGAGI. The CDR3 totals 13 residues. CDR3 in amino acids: CASSEGDNSPLHF. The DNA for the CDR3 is TGTGCCAGCAGTGAGGGCGATAATTCACCCCTCCACTTT.

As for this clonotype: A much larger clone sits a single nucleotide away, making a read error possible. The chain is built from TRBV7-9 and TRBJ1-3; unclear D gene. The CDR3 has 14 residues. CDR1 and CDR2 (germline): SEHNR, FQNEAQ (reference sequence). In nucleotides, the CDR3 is TGTGCCAGCAGCGTAGAACGTGGGAGAAACGCCATATATTTT. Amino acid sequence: CASSVERGRNAIYF.

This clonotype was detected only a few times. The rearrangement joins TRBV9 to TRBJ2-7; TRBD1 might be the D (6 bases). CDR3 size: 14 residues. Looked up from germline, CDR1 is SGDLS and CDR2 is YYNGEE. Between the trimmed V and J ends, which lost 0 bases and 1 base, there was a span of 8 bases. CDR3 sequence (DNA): TGTGCCAGCAGCGTAGTAGGGGGATCCTACGAGCAGTACTTC. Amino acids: CASSVVGGSYEQYF.

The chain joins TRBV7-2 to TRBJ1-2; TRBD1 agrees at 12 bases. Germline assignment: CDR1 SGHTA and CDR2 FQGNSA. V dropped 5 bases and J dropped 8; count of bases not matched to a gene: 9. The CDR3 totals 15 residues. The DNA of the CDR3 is TGTGCCAGCAGCCTCGGGACAGGGGGCTGGGGAGGCTACACCTTC. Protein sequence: CASSLGTGGWGGYTF.

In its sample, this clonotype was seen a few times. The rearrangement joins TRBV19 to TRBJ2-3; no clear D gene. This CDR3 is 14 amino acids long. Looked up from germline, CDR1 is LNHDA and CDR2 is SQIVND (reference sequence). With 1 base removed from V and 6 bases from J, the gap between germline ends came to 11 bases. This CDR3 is CASSIGGGVDTQYF. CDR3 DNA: TGTGCCAGTAGTATAGGTGGTGGGGTTGATACGCAGTATTTT.

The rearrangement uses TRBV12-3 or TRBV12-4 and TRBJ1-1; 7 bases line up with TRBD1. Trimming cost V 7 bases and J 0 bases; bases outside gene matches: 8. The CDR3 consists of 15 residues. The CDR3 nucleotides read TGTGCCAGCACAGGACAGGCCTTTATGAACACTGAAGCTTTCTTT. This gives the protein CASTGQAFMNTEAFF.

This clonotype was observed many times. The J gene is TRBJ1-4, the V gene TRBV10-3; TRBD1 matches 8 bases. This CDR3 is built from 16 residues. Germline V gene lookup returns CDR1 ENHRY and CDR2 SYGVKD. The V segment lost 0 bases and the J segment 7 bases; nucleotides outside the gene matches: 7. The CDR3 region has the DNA TGTGCCATCAGTGAGTCCCGGACAGGGAGGGCTGAAAAACTGTTTTTT. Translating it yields CAISESRTGRAEKLFF.

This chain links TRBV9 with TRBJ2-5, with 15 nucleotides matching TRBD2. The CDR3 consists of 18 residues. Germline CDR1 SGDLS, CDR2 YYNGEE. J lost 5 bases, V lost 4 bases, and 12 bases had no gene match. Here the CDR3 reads CASSQEGVGLAGGETQYF. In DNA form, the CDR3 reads TGTGCCAGCAGCCAAGAAGGGGTAGGACTAGCGGGAGGGGAGACCCAGTACTTC.

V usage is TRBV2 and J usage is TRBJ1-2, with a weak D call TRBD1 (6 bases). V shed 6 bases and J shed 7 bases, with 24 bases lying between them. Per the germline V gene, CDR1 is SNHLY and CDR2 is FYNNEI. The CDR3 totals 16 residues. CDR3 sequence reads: CASRTTGTRGYGGYTF. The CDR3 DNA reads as TGTGCCAGCAGAACAACAGGGACGAGGGGCTACGGTGGCTACACCTTC.

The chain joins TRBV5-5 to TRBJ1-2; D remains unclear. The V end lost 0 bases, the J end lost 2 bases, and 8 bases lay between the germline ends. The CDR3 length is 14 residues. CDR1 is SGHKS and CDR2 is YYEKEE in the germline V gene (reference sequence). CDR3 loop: CASSLAHINYGYTF. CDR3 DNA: TGTGCCAGCAGCTTGGCCCACATCAACTATGGCTACACCTTC.

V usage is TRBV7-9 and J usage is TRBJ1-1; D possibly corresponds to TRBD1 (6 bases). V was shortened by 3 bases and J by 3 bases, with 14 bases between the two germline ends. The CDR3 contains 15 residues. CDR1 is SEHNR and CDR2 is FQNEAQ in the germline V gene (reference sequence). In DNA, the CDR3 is TGTGCCAGCAGCTTCTCCCAGGGGAGTGACACTGAAGCTTTCTTT. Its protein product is CASSFSQGSDTEAFF.

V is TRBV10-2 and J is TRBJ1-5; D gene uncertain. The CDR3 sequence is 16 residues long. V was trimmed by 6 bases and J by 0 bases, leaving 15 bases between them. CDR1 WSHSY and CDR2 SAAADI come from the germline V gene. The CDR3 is CASSQDLTDSNQPQHF. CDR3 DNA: TGCGCCAGCAGCCAAGATCTCACAGATAGCAATCAGCCCCAGCATTTT.

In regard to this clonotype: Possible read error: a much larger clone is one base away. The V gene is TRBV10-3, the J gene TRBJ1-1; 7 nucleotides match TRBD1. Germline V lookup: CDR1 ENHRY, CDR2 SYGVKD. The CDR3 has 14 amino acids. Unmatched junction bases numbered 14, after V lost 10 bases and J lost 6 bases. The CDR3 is CATGEGAQRAEAFF. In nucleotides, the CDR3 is TGTGCCACAGGGGAGGGGGCGCAACGGGCTGAAGCTTTCTTT.

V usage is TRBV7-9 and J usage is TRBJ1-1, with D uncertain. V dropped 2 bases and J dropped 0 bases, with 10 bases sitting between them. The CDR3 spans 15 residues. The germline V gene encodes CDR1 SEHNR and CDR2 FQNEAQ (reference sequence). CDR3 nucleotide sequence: TGTGCCAGCAGCTTATCACATTCGCTGAACACTGAAGCTTTCTTT. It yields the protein CASSLSHSLNTEAFF.

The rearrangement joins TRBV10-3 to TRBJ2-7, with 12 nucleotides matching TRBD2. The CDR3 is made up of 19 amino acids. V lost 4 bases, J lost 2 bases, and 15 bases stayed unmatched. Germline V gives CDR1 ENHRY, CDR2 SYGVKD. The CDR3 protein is CAISVRGAFLAGGTYEQYF. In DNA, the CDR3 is TGTGCCATCAGTGTACGGGGGGCCTTCCTAGCGGGAGGGACCTACGAGCAGTACTTC.

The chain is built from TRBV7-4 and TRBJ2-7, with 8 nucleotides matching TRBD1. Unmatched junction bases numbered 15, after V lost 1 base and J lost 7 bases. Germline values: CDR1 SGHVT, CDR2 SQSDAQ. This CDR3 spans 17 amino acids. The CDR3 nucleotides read TGTGCCAGCAGCTTAGGTACATCGGCAGGGGGCGTTTCTGAGCAGTACTTC. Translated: CASSLGTSAGGVSEQYF.

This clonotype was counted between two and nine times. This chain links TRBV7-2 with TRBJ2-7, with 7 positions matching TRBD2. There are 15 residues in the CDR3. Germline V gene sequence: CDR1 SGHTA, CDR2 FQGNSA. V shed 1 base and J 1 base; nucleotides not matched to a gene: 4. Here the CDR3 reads CASSLVRGESYEQYF. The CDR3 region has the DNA TGTGCCAGCAGCTTAGTACGGGGGGAATCCTACGAGCAGTACTTC.

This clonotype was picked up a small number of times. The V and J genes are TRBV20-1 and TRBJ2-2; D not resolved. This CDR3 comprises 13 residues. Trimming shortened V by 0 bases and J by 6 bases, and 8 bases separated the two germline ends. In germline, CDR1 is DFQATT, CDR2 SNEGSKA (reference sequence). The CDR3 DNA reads TGCAGTGCTAGAGAAGTAGAGGCCGGGGAGCTGTTTTTT. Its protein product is CSAREVEAGELFF.

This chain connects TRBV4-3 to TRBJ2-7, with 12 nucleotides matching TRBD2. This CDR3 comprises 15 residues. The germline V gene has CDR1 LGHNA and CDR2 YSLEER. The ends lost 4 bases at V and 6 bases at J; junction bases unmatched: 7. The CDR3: CASSRIRTSGAEQYF. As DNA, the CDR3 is TGCGCCAGCAGCCGGATAAGGACTAGCGGGGCCGAGCAGTACTTC.

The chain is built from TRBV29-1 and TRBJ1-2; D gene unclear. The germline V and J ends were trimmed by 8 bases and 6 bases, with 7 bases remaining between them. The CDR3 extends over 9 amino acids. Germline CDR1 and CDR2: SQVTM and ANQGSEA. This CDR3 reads CSYGHGYTF. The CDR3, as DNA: TGCAGCTACGGGCATGGCTACACCTTC.

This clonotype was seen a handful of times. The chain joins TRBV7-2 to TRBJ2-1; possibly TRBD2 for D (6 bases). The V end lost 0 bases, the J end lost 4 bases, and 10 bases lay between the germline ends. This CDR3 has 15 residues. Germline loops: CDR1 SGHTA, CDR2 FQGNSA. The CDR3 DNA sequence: TGTGCCAGCAGCTTAGCGGGGGAGGTTTACAATGAGCAGTTCTTC. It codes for CASSLAGEVYNEQFF.

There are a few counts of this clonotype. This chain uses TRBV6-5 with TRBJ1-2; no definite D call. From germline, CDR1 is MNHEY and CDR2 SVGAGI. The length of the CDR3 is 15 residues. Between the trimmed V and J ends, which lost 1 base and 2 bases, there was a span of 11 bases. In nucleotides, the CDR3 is TGTGCCAGCAGTTACTTCGGGTCGTCGAACTATGGCTACACCTTC. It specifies CASSYFGSSNYGYTF.

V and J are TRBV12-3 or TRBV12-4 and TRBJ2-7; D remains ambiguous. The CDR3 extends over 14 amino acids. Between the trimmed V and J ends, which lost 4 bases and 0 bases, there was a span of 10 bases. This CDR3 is CASSSSESSYEQYF. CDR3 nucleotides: TGTGCCAGCAGTTCATCAGAGAGCTCCTACGAGCAGTACTTC.

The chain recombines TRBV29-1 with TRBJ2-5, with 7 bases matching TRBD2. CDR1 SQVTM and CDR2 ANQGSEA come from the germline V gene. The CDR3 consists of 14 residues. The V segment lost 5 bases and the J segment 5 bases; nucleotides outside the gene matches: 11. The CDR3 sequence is CSVSSGATVETQYF. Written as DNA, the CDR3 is TGCAGCGTTTCCAGCGGGGCGACGGTGGAGACCCAGTACTTC. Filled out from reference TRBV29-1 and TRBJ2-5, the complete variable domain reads SAVISQKPSRDICQRGTSLTIQCQVDSQVTMMFWYRQQPGQSLTLIATANQGSEATYESGFVIDKFPISRPNLTFSTLTVSNMSPEDSSIYLCSVSSGATVETQYFGPGTRLLVL.